The following is a TCR beta chain sequence with its context. Its antigen is still unknown. The read terminates 3 residues before the CDR3 end, so the remaining end is supplied by the germline J gene. The source of the sample is a study of Tregs in tolerant kidney transplant recipients. Study results and caveats: Antigen-driven expansion was suggested because donor-specific Tregs expanded more than all Tregs in tolerant patients. Activated donor B cell expansion appeared to reveal the most relevant donor-specific TCRbeta repertoire. This study did not directly address biological reproducibility.

Method: immunoSEQ multiplex PCR; TCRdb's copy keeps in-frame clones and lacks some. The repertoire shows roughly 5,600 clones; the top ten hold approximately 7%. After removal of 7 bases from V and 8 bases from J, the junction contained 14 bases not matched to a gene. Per the germline V gene, CDR1 is LNHDA and CDR2 is SQIVND (reference sequence). CDR3 length equals 17 residues. The nonmyeloablative bone marrow transplants came from related graft donors, with transient mixed chimerism. Unstimulated regulatory T cells (CD4+CD25+CD127-), CD4+CD25- non-regulatory cells, CD4 and CD8 cells were FACS-sorted from thawed PBMCs.

The sequenced sample was CD4+ T cells from blood (PBMCs), obtained roughly 15 months after the transplant. The TCR sequence derives from a human patient who received a combined kidney and bone marrow transplant. Some T cells may possibly be graft donor cells. The chain carries TRBV19 and TRBJ1-6; TRBD1 matches 10 bases. CDR3 residues: CASTDGTGVKIDSPLHF. The sequenced part of the CDR3 DNA is TGTGCCAGTACCGATGGGACAGGGGTGAAGATCGATTCACCC.